This T cell receptor beta chain is from a study of human T cells and chemical hapten exposure. The CDR3 has 14 residues. Trimming left V 5 bases short and J 1 base short, with 12 bases between. Germline V lookup: CDR1 SQVTM, CDR2 ANQGSEA. TCRdb itself ran the RACE reads through MiXCR, one entry per CDR3 protein. There are approximately 87,000 distinct CDR3 sequences in the sample; over 9.5% occur only once, and about 3% lies in the top ten. Time point described: patch test 2, 6 weeks after DPC sensitization. The treatment was: therapeutic diphenylcyclopropenone sensitization with weekly scalp DPC. This clonotype has a count of ten or more.

This sample comprised whole blood, obtained in connection with sensitization to the hapten diphenylcyclopropenone (DPC). The chain joins TRBV29-1 to TRBJ1-5; D is perhaps TRBD1 (5 bases). This clonotype was sampled from a woman in her forties with alopecia areata. Some clones in this sample may be carry-over from other donors' samples. The CDR3 reads CSVSTAGSNQPQHF. CDR3 DNA sequence: TGCAGCGTTTCGACAGCGGGGAGCAATCAGCCCCAGCATTTT. Together with reference TRBV29-1 and TRBJ1-5, the CDR3 gives the full variable domain: SAVISQKPSRDICQRGTSLTIQCQVDSQVTMMFWYRQQPGQSLTLIATANQGSEATYESGFVIDKFPISRPNLTFSTLTVSNMSPEDSSIYLCSVSTAGSNQPQHFGDGTRLSIL.